The sequence of this T cell receptor beta chain was determined in a study of cytomegalovirus exposure and HLA in healthy donors. Study outcomes and limitations: Among CMV-associated TCR beta chains, most appeared HLA-restricted in a later analysis.

Vbeta (60) and Jbeta (13) primers were used in the PCR. Profiled with immunoSEQ multiplex PCR; TCRdb holds only in-frame clones, not every one. The data show 120,000 or so clones, with roughly three quarters seen just once and roughly 6.2% held by the top ten. A word on this clone: Its antigen remains unidentified.

The CDR3 extends over 14 amino acids. The germline CDR1 and CDR2 sequences are SGHTA and FQGNSA. With 5 bases removed from V and 4 bases from J, the gap between germline ends came to 13 bases. Sequenced input: PBMCs. This chain uses TRBV7-2 with TRBJ2-3, with no clear D. This TCR was sampled from a man aged 25-40 years in good health and CMV-seropositive. The CDR3 reads CASSQTGFADTQYF. The CDR3, as DNA: TGTGCCAGCAGCCAAACGGGTTTCGCAGATACGCAGTATTTT.